This T cell receptor beta chain was observed in a study of beta chain features in type 1 diabetes. Study-wide results and caveats: Researchers report that Type 1 diabetes patients had moderately but significantly shorter TCRB CDR3s across all four CD4+ subsets.

The CDR3 is 11 residues long. Trimming took 4 bases from V and 8 from J, leaving 6 bases between them. The germline CDR1 and CDR2 sequences are SGHVS and FQNEAQ. With regard to this clone: What it recognizes is unknown.

Expressed TCRB transcripts got sequenced, as all isolated RNA was reverse transcribed. TCRdb's table, derived via immunoSEQ multiplex PCR, lists solely in-frame clones and lacks some. This sample carries about 650,000 clones, 12% of them seen once, and the ten largest clones take more than 0.1%. The V and J genes are TRBV7-8 and TRBJ2-1; no firm D call. The sample consisted of naive CD4+ T cells from blood. This TCR derives from a man between 25 and 39 years old with type 1 diabetes. As DNA, the CDR3 is TGTGCCAGCAGCTCAGGCTATGAGCAGTTCTTC. As protein: CASSSGYEQFF.